This T cell receptor (beta chain) was identified in a study of OX40 agonist ivuxolimab in advanced cancers. Overall study results and limits: Part of the nonresponder group also had normalized T-cell clonal expansion that was low.

A note on this clone: Its antigen is unidentified.

Generated by immunoSEQ multiplex PCR, the TCRdb table keeps only in-frame clones and is missing some. The sample contains around 60,000 clones, around 84% of which appear only once. Between the trimmed V and J ends, which lost 3 bases and 0 bases, there was a span of 5 bases. Germline V gene lookup returns CDR1 WSHSY and CDR2 SAAADI. The CDR3 covers 13 residues. This clonotype was sampled from an adult with an advanced solid tumor such as melanoma, head and neck, liver or kidney cancer. Sequencing used CD4+ or CD8+ T cells sorted from blood, obtained in a trial of the OX40 agonist ivuxolimab. The chain carries TRBV10-2 and TRBJ1-1; D gene ambiguous. The CDR3 DNA reads TGCGCCAGCAGTGATCAAGTGAACACTGAAGCTTTCTTT. As protein: CASSDQVNTEAFF.